This is a list of T cell receptor beta chains from one sample in a study of early T cells in non-severe SARS-CoV-2 infection. TCRdb passed the 5' RACE reads through MiXCR, listing each CDR3 protein once. The data hold more than 25,000 distinct CDR3 sequences, with 4.6% observed a single time. The source was whole blood, collected at baseline. The receptors shown here come from an adult who was a healthcare worker with PCR-confirmed SARS-CoV-2 infection or an uninfected control (not recorded which). Both conserved end residues are part of each CDR3. D genes are given only for firm matches. The size entry is marked missing in some rows and otherwise reads once, few, many or a size class.

size,J,D,V,CDR3,DNA
-,TRBJ2-7,TRBD1,TRBV7-6,CASSSGQGAQEQYF,TGTGCCAGCAGTAGCGGACAGGGGGCACAGGAGCAGTACTTC
many,TRBJ2-2,TRBD1,TRBV2,CASSPDRGLTGELFF,TGTGCCAGCAGCCCGGACAGGGGCCTCACCGGGGAGCTGTTTTTT
-,TRBJ2-2,-,TRBV7-7,CASSLGGTANTGELFF,TGTGCTAGCAGCTTAGGGGGGACGGCGAACACCGGGGAGCTGTTTTTT
many,TRBJ2-1,TRBD1,TRBV6-4,CASSDSVQGDYNEQFF,TGTGCCAGCAGTGACTCGGTACAGGGGGACTACAATGAGCAGTTCTTC
many,TRBJ2-1,-,TRBV25-1,CASSGVGGTRGNEQFF,TGTGCCAGCAGTGGCGTGGGGGGAACGAGGGGCAATGAGCAGTTCTTC
many,TRBJ1-6,-,TRBV9,CASGAGNSNSPLHF,TGTGCCAGCGGGGCGGGGAATTCGAATTCACCCCTCCACTTT
many,TRBJ2-5,TRBD2,TRBV5-1,CASSMGLAGFQETQYF,TGCGCCAGCAGCATGGGACTAGCGGGGTTCCAAGAGACCCAGTACTTC
few,TRBJ2-2,-,TRBV9,CASSVNIPGNAGELFF,TGTGCCAGCAGCGTAAACATTCCGGGGAACGCCGGGGAGCTGTTTTTT
many,TRBJ2-7,-,TRBV18,CASSRKEEQYF,TGTGCCAGCTCACGAAAAGAAGAGCAGTACTTC
many,TRBJ2-2,-,TRBV18,CASSLVMGRNTGELFF,TGTGCCAGCTCCCTCGTTATGGGCCGGAACACCGGGGAGCTGTTTTTT
many,TRBJ2-6,-,TRBV19,CASSIGDGNSGANVLTF,TGTGCCAGTAGTATTGGGGACGGAAACTCTGGGGCCAACGTCCTGACTTTC
many,TRBJ1-3,-,TRBV10-3,CAISESGYGGKGNTIYF,TGTGCCATCAGTGAGTCGGGGTACGGGGGCAAAGGAAACACCATATATTTT
many,TRBJ2-7,-,TRBV29-1,CSGADSPASGLHYEQYF,TGCAGCGGTGCGGACTCCCCAGCTTCGGGACTCCACTACGAGCAGTACTTC
-,TRBJ2-1,-,TRBV7-3,CASSLNEAVYNEQFF,TGTGCCAGCAGCTTAAACGAGGCCGTGTACAATGAGCAGTTCTTC
many,TRBJ1-6,-,TRBV28,CASSFPPANSPLHF,TGTGCCAGCAGTTTTCCCCCGGCGAATTCACCCCTCCACTTT
many,TRBJ2-7,-,TRBV29-1,CSVEERASPYEQYF,TGCAGCGTTGAAGAAAGGGCTTCCCCCTACGAGCAGTACTTC
many,TRBJ2-3,TRBD2,TRBV7-2,CASSSGLAGVLSTDTQYF,TGTGCCAGCAGCTCCGGACTAGCGGGGGTCCTGAGCACAGATACGCAGTATTTT
few,TRBJ1-1,-,TRBV6-5,CASRVGRTGRGTEAFF,TGTGCCAGCCGTGTTGGGAGGACCGGAAGGGGGACTGAAGCTTTCTTT